The 23 T cell receptor beta chains below come from one sample, sequenced in a study of PD-L1 blockade in urothelial cancer. Using immunoSEQ multiplex PCR, the repertoire was profiled, and TCRdb retains in-frame clones only, with some absent. The sample lists roughly 84,000 clones; 82% were seen once. The source material was PBMCs, sampled around atezolizumab (anti-PD-L1) treatment. These receptors were collected from a man in his 70s with urothelial cancer.

The table lists this clone with a count of one. This chain connects TRBV5-4 to TRBJ2-5; the D gene is possibly TRBD1 (5 bases). The germline V and J ends were trimmed by 2 bases and 1 base, with 6 bases remaining between them. Per the germline V gene, CDR1 is SGHNT and CDR2 is YYREEE (reference sequence). This CDR3 contains 13 residues. CDR3 bases: TGTGCCAGCAGCTTTGACAGCCAAGAGACCCAGTACTTC. Translation: CASSFDSQETQYF.

This sequence joins TRBV11-3 and TRBJ2-1, with 15 bases fitting TRBD2. Trimming removed 1 base from V and 9 bases from J; junction bases left unmatched: 4. CDR1 and CDR2 from the germline V gene are SGHNT and YENEEA. CDR3 length: 16 amino acids. CDR3 sequence (DNA): TGTGCCAGCAGCTTAGGGGGACTAGCGGGGGGTATTGAGCAGTTCTTC. Its protein product is CASSLGGLAGGIEQFF.

V is TRBV5-4 and J is TRBJ2-5, with D maybe TRBD2 (6 bases). Trimming removed 4 bases at V and 2 bases at J, with 12 bases between. The CDR3 loop spans 14 amino acids. Looked up from germline, CDR1 is SGHNT and CDR2 is YYREEE (reference sequence). The CDR3 nucleotides are TGTGCCAGCAGCCAAGATGGGGGGCAAGAGACCCAGTACTTC. Translation: CASSQDGGQETQYF.

The rearrangement links TRBV7-8 to TRBJ2-3; 8 nucleotides line up with TRBD1. Germline values: CDR1 SGHVS, CDR2 FQNEAQ. Unmatched junction bases numbered 4, after V lost 5 bases and J lost 0 bases. CDR3 length equals 15 residues. The CDR3 reads CASSERTGSTDTQYF. The CDR3 bases are TGTGCCAGCAGCGAGCGGACAGGGAGCACAGATACGCAGTATTTT.

This clone appeared a single time. The CDR3 DNA reads TGCGCCAGCAGCCAAACGGGGGGTTTGGGTGAAAAACTGTTTTTT. It encodes CASSQTGGLGEKLFF. The V call is TRBV4-3, the J call TRBJ1-4; D is possibly TRBD1 (5 bases). From germline, CDR1 is LGHNA and CDR2 YSLEER. With 2 bases removed from V and 7 bases from J, the gap between germline ends came to 14 bases. The length of the CDR3 is 15 residues.

V usage is TRBV10-3 and J usage is TRBJ1-1, with TRBD1 matching over 7 bases. V shed 0 bases, J shed 1 base, and the junction held 8 bases outside the gene matches. The CDR3 loop spans 17 amino acids. Germline V gene data show CDR1 as ENHRY and CDR2 as SYGVKD. The CDR3 nucleotides read TGTGCCATCAGTGAGTCGTCACAGGGGACGCAGAACACTGAAGCTTTCTTT. It specifies CAISESSQGTQNTEAFF.

The chain employs TRBV10-3 and TRBJ2-2, with a weak D call TRBD2 (6 bases). V was clipped by 6 bases and J by 0 bases, with 17 bases between them. Germline values: CDR1 ENHRY, CDR2 SYGVKD. CDR3 length: 17 amino acids. CDR3 bases: TGTGCCATCAGGGGGATTGGAGGGAGAACGAACACCGGGGAGCTGTTTTTT. Translated: CAIRGIGGRTNTGELFF.

Judged by abundance, this clone is medium-sized (0.01 to 0.1%). The chain couples TRBV9 to TRBJ2-3; the match to TRBD2 covers 7 bases. The J segment lost 6 bases and the V segment lost 1 base, leaving 5 bases of the junction unmatched. In germline, CDR1 is SGDLS, CDR2 YYNGEE. The CDR3 extends over 14 amino acids. The CDR3 loop is CASSVWEGWDTQYF. The CDR3 DNA is TGTGCCAGCAGCGTATGGGAGGGTTGGGATACGCAGTATTTT.

This sequence joins TRBV6-6 and TRBJ2-5; D may be TRBD1 (6 bases). CDR3 size: 14 residues. Germline V gives CDR1 MNHNY, CDR2 SVGAGI (reference sequence). Trimming removed 6 bases from V and 1 base from J, with 12 bases in between. CDR3 in DNA: TGTGCCAGCAGGTCACAGGGCCCCCAAGAGACCCAGTACTTC. Translated: CASRSQGPQETQYF.

This clone was counted only a few times. This rearrangement joins TRBV7-2 to TRBJ2-7; 8 nucleotides line up with TRBD2. Germline CDR1 SGHTA, CDR2 FQGNSA. J lost 2 bases, V lost 5 bases, and 11 bases had no gene match. The CDR3 has 16 residues. CDR3 DNA sequence: TGTGCCAGCAGCCAACGGGGGGGAGGGAGGGCCTACGAGCAGTACTTC. Translation: CASSQRGGGRAYEQYF.

V usage is TRBV19 and J usage is TRBJ1-1; 10 bases fit TRBD1. This CDR3 comprises 15 residues. Germline V CDR1 and CDR2: LNHDA, SQIVND (reference sequence). The V and J ends lost 5 bases and 11 bases, in that order; junction bases with no gene match: 14. CDR3 protein: CASSPPGQGLMGAFF. The CDR3 bases are TGTGCCAGTAGTCCACCGGGACAGGGGCTTATGGGGGCTTTCTTT. The full variable domain, its missing parts supplied by reference TRBV19 and TRBJ1-1, is DGGITQSPKYLFRKEGQNVTLSCEQNLNHDAMYWYRQDPGQGLRLIYYSQIVNDFQKGDIAEGYSVSREKKESFPLTVTSAQKNPTAFYLCASSPPGQGLMGAFFGQGTRLTVV.

This clone was observed a single time. The rearrangement joins TRBV5-6 to TRBJ2-1, with TRBD2 matching over 10 bases. The V gene end was trimmed by 3 bases and the J gene end by 4 bases; junction bases not matched to a gene: 7. The CDR3 is 16 amino acids. Germline-derived CDR1 and CDR2 are SGHDT and YYEEEE. The CDR3 region is CASSSGTSGAYNEQFF. The CDR3 DNA sequence: TGTGCCAGCAGCTCCGGTACTAGCGGGGCTTACAATGAGCAGTTCTTC.

The rearrangement links TRBV6-1 to TRBJ1-1; D not certain. V was clipped by 0 bases and J by 5 bases, with 13 bases between them. The CDR3 length is 15 residues. Germline CDR1 reads MNHNS; CDR2 reads SASEGT. CDR3: CASSEAAADGTEAFF. The CDR3 bases are TGTGCCAGCAGTGAAGCGGCGGCAGACGGTACTGAAGCTTTCTTT.

The chain recombines TRBV6-5 with TRBJ2-2; tentatively, D is TRBD2 (5 bases). This CDR3 has 15 residues. Deletions cut 2 bases from V and 1 base from J, with 8 bases between. Germline V gene data show CDR1 as MNHEY and CDR2 as SVGAGI. The chain's CDR3 is CASSYNGVNTGELFF. In nucleotides, the CDR3 is TGTGCCAGCAGTTACAACGGGGTGAACACCGGGGAGCTGTTTTTT.

This clone appeared a single time. This chain joins TRBV11-2 and TRBJ2-7; perhaps TRBD1 as D (5 bases). The V end lost 0 bases, the J end lost 6 bases, and 18 bases lay between the germline ends. Germline lookup yields CDR1 SGHAT and CDR2 FQNNGV. CDR3 length: 16 residues. The DNA of the CDR3 is TGTGCCAGCAGCTTAGAAGGGGCAGGGTTCCTTCGCGAGCAGTACTTC. Translated, it gives CASSLEGAGFLREQYF. The full variable domain, its missing parts supplied by reference TRBV11-2 and TRBJ2-7, is EAGVAQSPRYKIIEKRQSVAFWCNPISGHATLYWYQQILGQGPKLLIQFQNNGVVDDSQLPKDRFSAERLKGVDSTLKIQPAKLEDSAVYLCASSLEGAGFLREQYFGPGTRLTVT.

This clone was observed once. V usage is TRBV5-5 and J usage is TRBJ2-2; TRBD1 matches 7 bases. The CDR3 extends over 16 amino acids. V gave up 1 base and J gave up 0 bases; unmatched junction bases: 3. Germline V gene sequence: CDR1 SGHKS, CDR2 YYEKEE (reference sequence). The CDR3 here is CASSLWGTANTGELFF. CDR3 DNA sequence: TGTGCCAGCAGCTTGTGGGGGACAGCGAACACCGGGGAGCTGTTTTTT.

The rearrangement links TRBV11-1 to TRBJ2-1, with unresolved D. This CDR3 comprises 13 residues. V gave up 2 bases and J gave up 2 bases, with 4 bases separating them. Germline V gene data show CDR1 as SGHAT and CDR2 as FQDESV (reference sequence). The CDR3 DNA is TGTGCCAGCAGCTTATTTACCTACAATGAGCAGTTCTTC. Its translation: CASSLFTYNEQFF.

The V call is TRBV4-2, the J call TRBJ2-5, with TRBD2 matching 12 bases. This CDR3 contains 14 residues. The germline V gene encodes CDR1 LGHNA and CDR2 YNFKEQ. V gave up 3 bases and J gave up 4 bases; unmatched junction bases: 0. CDR3 bases: TGTGCCAGCAGCCAGGGACTAGCGGGAGAGACCCAGTACTTC. This encodes CASSQGLAGETQYF.

The V and J genes are TRBV5-1 and TRBJ2-5; D is undetermined. CDR3 size: 12 residues. CDR1 is SGHRS and CDR2 is YFSETQ in the germline V gene. V shed 4 bases and J shed 2 bases, with 6 bases lying between them. The CDR3 DNA reads as TGCGCCAGCAGCCCGACTCAAGAGACCCAGTACTTC. This encodes CASSPTQETQYF.

The genes are TRBV9 and TRBJ2-5; possibly TRBD1 for D (6 bases). CDR3 length: 16 amino acids. Germline CDR1 and CDR2: SGDLS and YYNGEE. The ends were cut back, 1 base at V and 4 bases at J, with 17 bases in the middle. This CDR3 reads CASSVREVGGGETQYF. DNA for the CDR3: TGTGCCAGCAGCGTACGAGAGGTAGGGGGTGGAGAGACCCAGTACTTC.

The chain joins TRBV5-1 to TRBJ1-2; 9 bases map to TRBD1. This CDR3 has 16 amino acids. V shed 0 bases, J shed 8 bases, and the junction held 11 bases outside the gene matches. CDR1 and CDR2 (germline): SGHRS, YFSETQ. DNA of the CDR3: TGCGCCAGCAGCTTGGCGATGGACAGGGGTTTGGGCGGCTACACCTTC. This sequence encodes CASSLAMDRGLGGYTF.

The chain links TRBV4-1 to TRBJ2-3; 7 bases are a match to TRBD1. Germline lookup yields CDR1 MGHRA and CDR2 YSYEKL. V trimming: 0 bases; J trimming: 5 bases; junction bases outside the gene matches: 14. CDR3 length: 18 residues. Written as DNA, the CDR3 is TGCGCCAGCAGCCAAGAAGGGGGACGAAGGACAGGTTTAGATACGCAGTATTTT. Amino acids: CASSQEGGRRTGLDTQYF.

The V gene is TRBV5-6, the J gene TRBJ2-6; 11 bases agree with TRBD2. Germline CDR1 reads SGHDT; CDR2 reads YYEEEE. The CDR3 runs to 16 residues. Trimming took 4 bases from V and 2 from J; bases not matched to a gene: 2. The CDR3 DNA reads as TGTGCCAGCAGCCTACTAGCGGGAGCTGGGGCCAACGTCCTGACTTTC. Protein sequence: CASSLLAGAGANVLTF.